The 27 T cell receptor beta chains presented below share a single source sample, sequenced in a study of T cells in Graves' hyperthyroidism and ophthalmopathy. TCR beta CDR3 regions were amplified from RNA transcripts. First-round RT-PCR of the TCR CDR3 relied on the HTBI primer set. TCRdb re-called the multiplex PCR reads through MiXCR, storing one row per CDR3 protein. The sample yields nearly 750,000 distinct CDR3 sequences, just over 35% seen once. Sequences were obtained from blood. The receptors were sampled from a woman aged 40 to 50 with Graves' hyperthyroidism.

This chain links TRBV10-3 with TRBJ1-2, with a tentative D call TRBD1 (5 bases). The CDR3 contains 12 residues. Deletions cut 5 bases from V and 6 bases from J, with 10 bases between. CDR1 is ENHRY and CDR2 is SYGVKD in the germline V gene. Written as DNA, the CDR3 is TGTGCCATCAGTTGGGACGGCAATGGCTACACCTTC. Protein product: CAISWDGNGYTF.

A note on this clonotype: A read error may be the cause here, since a much bigger clone is one base away. The rearrangement uses TRBV20-1 and TRBJ1-2, with D uncertain. Germline loops: CDR1 DFQATT, CDR2 SNEGSKA (reference sequence). The CDR3 covers 12 residues. CDR3 in DNA: TGCAGTTCCCTTAGGAGCAACTATAGCTACACCTTC. Amino acid sequence: CSSLRSNYSYTF.

CDR3 coding DNA: TGTGCCAGCAGTTACGGCAGGGGATTGGATAATTCACCCCTCCACTTT. The encoded protein is CASSYGRGLDNSPLHF. This chain uses TRBV6-6 with TRBJ1-6, with D perhaps matching TRBD1 (6 bases). V dropped 2 bases and J dropped 5 bases, with 13 bases sitting between them. Germline V gene lookup returns CDR1 MNHNY and CDR2 SVGAGI (reference sequence). CDR3 length equals 16 residues.

The chain is built from TRBV11-2 and TRBJ2-2; a possible D gene is TRBD2 (6 bases). The V and J ends lost 0 bases and 15 bases respectively, with 11 bases between them. The CDR3 has 12 residues. Germline V lookup: CDR1 SGHAT, CDR2 FQNNGV. The DNA of the CDR3 is TGTGCCAGCAGCTTAGATCATAGGAGGGTGTTTTTT. Residues: CASSLDHRRVFF.

This clonotype was seen repeatedly, ten times or more. This chain uses TRBV19 with TRBJ1-2; 10 positions match TRBD1. CDR1 LNHDA and CDR2 SQIVND come from the germline V gene (reference sequence). This CDR3 has 13 amino acids. V lost 3 bases, J lost 8 bases, and 3 bases stayed unmatched. CDR3 loop: CASSMGTGVGYTF. The CDR3 DNA is TGTGCCAGTAGTATGGGGACAGGGGTAGGCTACACCTTC.

Notes on this clonotype: This clone may be a read error of a much larger clone one base away. V gene TRBV10-3 combines with J gene TRBJ1-4; the match to TRBD1 covers 8 bases. The germline gives CDR1 ENHRY, CDR2 SYGVKD. The V segment lost 11 bases and the J segment 4 bases; nucleotides outside the gene matches: 9. The CDR3 is made up of 14 amino acids. CDR3 sequence: CAAGPGQDNEKLFF. The CDR3 nucleotides are TGTGCCGCGGGACCGGGACAGGATAATGAAAAACTGTTTTTT.

About this clonotype: Because the CDR3 is missing its conserved closing phenylalanine or tryptophan, this is likely a read error. No DNA is shown, since the ends of the CDR3 on it are uncertain; the CDR3 is the one TCRdb lists. The chain couples TRBV2 to TRBJ1-6; the table's D gene call, TRBD1, was not cross checked with the DNA. CDR1 and CDR2 (germline): SNHLY, FYNNEI. The CDR3 sequence runs 8 residues, both termini included. CDR3 loop: CASRGGQG.

This clonotype was picked up many times. This sequence joins TRBV7-2 and TRBJ2-5; TRBD1 agrees at 7 bases. The trim removed 0 bases at V and 2 bases at J, leaving 3 bases unmatched. The germline V gene has CDR1 SGHTA and CDR2 FQGNSA. The CDR3 sequence is 15 residues long. The CDR3 loop is CASSLAGDSQETQYF. DNA of the CDR3: TGTGCCAGCAGCTTAGCGGGGGACAGTCAAGAGACCCAGTACTTC.

The chain combines TRBV6-2 or TRBV6-3 with TRBJ2-7; 8 bases fit TRBD2. This CDR3 is built from 15 residues. Germline-derived CDR1 and CDR2 are MNHEY and SVGEGT. The ends lost 2 bases at V and 5 bases at J; junction bases unmatched: 8. The CDR3 DNA follows: TGTGCCAGCAGTTACGCACCGGGACTAGTCAACGAGCAGTACTTC. It translates to CASSYAPGLVNEQYF.

At least ten counts were recorded for this clonotype. CDR3 nucleotides: TGTGCCAGCAGTGACGACGGTTTTCTGGGGGAGACCCAGTACTTC. As protein: CASSDDGFLGETQYF. The J gene is TRBJ2-5, the V gene TRBV25-1; D call uncertain. V was shortened by 3 bases and J by 5 bases, with 16 bases between the two germline ends. This CDR3 contains 15 residues. Germline V gene lookup returns CDR1 MGHDK and CDR2 SYGVNS.

The chain combines TRBV11-1 with TRBJ1-2; 9 positions agree with TRBD1. The CDR3 has 15 amino acids. Germline lookup yields CDR1 SGHAT and CDR2 FQDESV (reference sequence). V was clipped by 5 bases and J by 8 bases; unmatched bases: 12. The CDR3 loop is CASSVYEQGAWGYTF. CDR3 DNA: TGTGCCAGCAGCGTATACGAACAGGGGGCGTGGGGCTACACCTTC.

This sequence joins TRBV25-1 and TRBJ1-2, with D possibly TRBD1 on 6 matching bases. V lost 6 bases to trimming and J lost 5 bases, with 13 bases between them. CDR3 size: 13 residues. Per the germline V gene, CDR1 is MGHDK and CDR2 is SYGVNS. In DNA, the CDR3 is TGTGCCAGCAGCGATACAGGGACTTATGGCTACACCTTC. Translated, it gives CASSDTGTYGYTF.

The chain uses TRBV14 and TRBJ1-1; D call uncertain. The CDR3 runs to 13 residues. Germline assignment: CDR1 SGHDN and CDR2 FVKESK. Trimming cost V 3 bases and J 5 bases, with 10 bases left between them. This CDR3 is CASSHTRLTEAFF. CDR3 bases: TGTGCCAGCAGCCATACCAGGTTGACTGAAGCTTTCTTT.

This rearrangement joins TRBV24-1 to TRBJ1-2, with 7 bases that match TRBD1. V was clipped by 4 bases and J by 4 bases; unmatched bases: 2. CDR3 size: 13 residues. Germline CDR1 and CDR2: KGHDR and SFDVKD. CDR3 coding DNA: TGTGCCACCAGTGAGACAGGGCTCTATGGCTACACCTTC. This encodes CATSETGLYGYTF.

This clonotype was observed once. A read error may account for a junction end that differs from germline. The genes are TRBV6-5 and TRBJ1-5; no firm D call. Per the germline V gene, CDR1 is MNHEY and CDR2 is SVGAGI. The CDR3 length is 14 residues. CDR3: CAISYGLSNQPQHF. DNA of the CDR3: TGTGCCATCAGTTACGGGCTTAGCAATCAGCCCCAGCATTTT.

This clonotype was picked up many times. This chain uses TRBV2 with TRBJ2-7, with D unclear. Germline V gene lookup returns CDR1 SNHLY and CDR2 FYNNEI. V was cut by 1 base and J by 0 bases, with 7 bases left in between. The CDR3 covers 14 residues. The CDR3 spells CASSEDRTSYEQYF. DNA for the CDR3: TGTGCCAGCAGTGAAGACCGGACCTCCTACGAGCAGTACTTC.

V is TRBV10-3 and J is TRBJ1-2, with TRBD1 identical over 10 bases. The ends lost 6 bases at V and 8 bases at J; junction bases unmatched: 9. The germline gives CDR1 ENHRY, CDR2 SYGVKD. This CDR3 is 14 amino acids long. CDR3 residues: CAISPGDRGQGYTF. CDR3 sequence (DNA): TGTGCCATCAGCCCCGGGGACAGGGGACAGGGCTACACCTTC.

This clonotype was counted at least ten times. The chain recombines TRBV13 with TRBJ2-5, with 7 bases aligning to TRBD2. Germline values: CDR1 PRHDT, CDR2 FYEKMQ (reference sequence). J was trimmed by 1 base and V by 5 bases; bases with no gene match: 10. The CDR3 spans 16 residues. CDR3 nucleotide sequence: TGTGCCAGCAGCCCCGGGGGGACGGCGGCCCAAGAGACCCAGTACTTC. Translating it yields CASSPGGTAAQETQYF. The entire variable domain, with the rest obtained from reference TRBV13 and TRBJ2-5, is as follows: AAGVIQSPRHLIKEKRETATLKCYPIPRHDTVYWYQQGPGQDPQFLISFYEKMQSDKGSIPDRFSAQQFSDYHSELNMSSLELGDSALYFCASSPGGTAAQETQYFGPGTRLLVL.

The chain has TRBV10-2 and TRBJ1-1; 9 positions agree with TRBD1. V lost 2 bases, J lost 5 bases, and 3 bases stayed unmatched. The CDR3 totals 14 residues. From germline, CDR1 is WSHSY and CDR2 SAAADI. The CDR3: CASSEEDRGTEAFF. The CDR3 DNA sequence: TGCGCCAGCAGTGAGGAGGACAGGGGAACTGAAGCTTTCTTT.

The rearrangement links TRBV12-3 or TRBV12-4 to TRBJ1-4; 10 nucleotides line up with TRBD1. Trimming took 5 bases from V and 6 from J; bases not matched to a gene: 6. This CDR3 spans 15 amino acids. The CDR3 spells CASSDSTGGHEKLFF. CDR3 sequence (DNA): TGTGCCAGCAGTGACTCGACAGGGGGCCATGAAAAACTGTTTTTT.

In its sample, this clonotype was seen a few times. The genes are TRBV10-1 and TRBJ1-1; TRBD1 is a possible D gene (6 bases). With 6 bases removed from V and 7 bases from J, the gap between germline ends came to 15 bases. The CDR3 length is 13 residues. In germline, CDR1 is WNHNN, CDR2 SYGVQD (reference sequence). The CDR3 reads CASSPDRSVEAFF. CDR3 DNA: TGCGCCAGCAGCCCTGACAGGAGCGTTGAAGCTTTCTTT.

With respect to this clonotype: The junction departs from the called germline gene at one end, perhaps through a read error. This chain uses TRBV10-3 with TRBJ2-5; TRBD2 matches 11 bases. The CDR3 has 16 residues. Per the germline V gene, CDR1 is ENHRY and CDR2 is SYGVKD. CDR3 bases: TGTGCCAGCAGTTCTGGAGCTAGCGGGGGGCCAGAGACCCAGTACTTC. Translation: CASSSGASGGPETQYF.

This clonotype was seen at least ten times. V gene TRBV6-5 combines with J gene TRBJ1-1; perhaps TRBD1 as D (5 bases). Germline CDR1 and CDR2: MNHEY and SVGAGI. The V end lost 8 bases, the J end lost 0 bases, and 13 bases lay between the germline ends. The CDR3 is made up of 14 amino acids. As DNA, the CDR3 is TGTGCCAGCGGGGACGGGGGGATGAACACTGAAGCTTTCTTT. Protein product: CASGDGGMNTEAFF.

In this sample, this clonotype turned up many times. The chain links TRBV7-9 to TRBJ2-5; D uncertain. Looked up from germline, CDR1 is SEHNR and CDR2 is FQNEAQ (reference sequence). Trimming took off 2 bases at V and 9 bases at J, with 10 bases between the two ends. The length of the CDR3 is 12 residues. CDR3 in amino acids: CASSLSSGPQYF. The DNA for the CDR3 is TGTGCCAGCAGCTTATCTTCGGGTCCCCAGTACTTC.

In this sample, this clonotype turned up a few times. The chain has TRBV18 and TRBJ1-1; D is ambiguous. Trimming took off 4 bases at V and 2 bases at J, with 14 bases between the two ends. The CDR3 consists of 15 residues. CDR1 and CDR2 (germline): KGHSH, LQKENI. The CDR3 region is CASSRSGVSNTEAFF. The DNA of the CDR3 is TGTGCCAGCTCACGGAGCGGGGTCAGTAACACTGAAGCTTTCTTT.

There are many counts of this clonotype. This chain uses TRBV4-3 with TRBJ1-5; 9 nucleotides line up with TRBD1. Germline values: CDR1 LGHNA, CDR2 YSLEER. The CDR3 runs 13 residues. The V gene end was trimmed by 3 bases and the J gene end by 7 bases; junction bases not matched to a gene: 1. This chain's CDR3 is CASSQGTGQPQHF. DNA for the CDR3: TGCGCCAGCAGCCAGGGGACAGGGCAGCCCCAGCATTTT.

In its sample, this clonotype was seen a few times. The chain has TRBV18 and TRBJ1-1, with D perhaps matching TRBD1 (6 bases). Germline loops: CDR1 KGHSH, CDR2 LQKENI. The CDR3 totals 14 residues. Trimming took off 8 bases at V and 3 bases at J, with 16 bases between the two ends. CDR3 DNA sequence: TGTGCCAGCCGAAGCCAGGGGATGTACACTGAAGCTTTCTTT. Translating gives CASRSQGMYTEAFF.